This T cell receptor beta chain appears in the sequencing data of a study of response to subunit inactivated influenza vaccine. Study-level findings and limits: Every seasonal influenza vaccination brings in few new T cells, the authors suggested.

One entry per CDR3 protein results from TCRdb running MiXCR on the RT-PCR reads. The sample shows more than 450,000 distinct CDR3 sequences, around 8% of them seen only once. Notes on this clonotype: What it recognizes is unknown.

The CDR3 covers 15 residues. V was clipped by 6 bases and J by 0 bases, with 15 bases between them. The germline V gene has CDR1 MDHEN and CDR2 SYDVKM. This clonotype was obtained from a man aged 45 to 70 who received an inactivated influenza vaccine. The material sequenced was PBMCs from blood, taken about 24 months after vaccination. The chain joins TRBV28 to TRBJ2-7; D possibly corresponds to TRBD1 (6 bases). CDR3 DNA: TGTGCCAGCAGGGAACCGGGACAACTCTCCTACGAGCAGTACTTC. Translating gives CASREPGQLSYEQYF.